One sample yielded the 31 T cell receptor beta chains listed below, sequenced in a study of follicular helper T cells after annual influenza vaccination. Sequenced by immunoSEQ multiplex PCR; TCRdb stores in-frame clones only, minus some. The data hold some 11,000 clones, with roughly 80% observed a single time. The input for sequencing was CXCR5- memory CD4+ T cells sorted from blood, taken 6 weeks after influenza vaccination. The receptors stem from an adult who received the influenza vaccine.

Here the CDR3 reads CASSFSYSGNTIYF. The CDR3 DNA reads TGCGCCAGCAGCTTTAGCTACTCTGGAAACACCATATATTTT. The V call is TRBV5-1, the J call TRBJ1-3; the D is unclear. V was pared by 2 bases and J by 0 bases, with 6 bases between. Germline loops: CDR1 SGHRS, CDR2 YFSETQ. This CDR3 contains 14 residues.

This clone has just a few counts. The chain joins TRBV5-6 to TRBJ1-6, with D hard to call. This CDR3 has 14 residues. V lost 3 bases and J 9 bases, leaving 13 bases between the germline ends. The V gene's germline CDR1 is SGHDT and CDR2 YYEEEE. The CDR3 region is CASSSLMGLSPLHF. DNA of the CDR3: TGTGCCAGCAGCTCGCTGATGGGCCTTTCACCCCTCCACTTT.

CDR3 protein: CAISESGQGYGYTF. The CDR3 DNA reads TGTGCCATCAGTGAGTCGGGGCAGGGCTATGGCTACACCTTC. V is TRBV10-3 and J is TRBJ1-2; a possible D gene is TRBD1 (5 bases). With 0 bases removed from V and 4 bases from J, the gap between germline ends came to 9 bases. The CDR3 sequence is 14 residues long. Germline V gene sequence: CDR1 ENHRY, CDR2 SYGVKD.

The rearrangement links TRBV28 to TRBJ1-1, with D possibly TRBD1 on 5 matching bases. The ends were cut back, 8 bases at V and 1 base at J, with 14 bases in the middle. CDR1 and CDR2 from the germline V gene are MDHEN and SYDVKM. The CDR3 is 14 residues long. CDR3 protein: CASEFPGSNTEAFF. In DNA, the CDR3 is TGTGCCAGCGAGTTCCCAGGGTCGAACACTGAAGCTTTCTTT. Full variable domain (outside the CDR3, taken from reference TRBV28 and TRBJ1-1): DVKVTQSSRYLVKRTGEKVFLECVQDMDHENMFWYRQDPGLGLRLIYFSYDVKMKEKGDIPEGYSVSREKKERFSLILESASTNQTSMYLCASEFPGSNTEAFFGQGTRLTVV.

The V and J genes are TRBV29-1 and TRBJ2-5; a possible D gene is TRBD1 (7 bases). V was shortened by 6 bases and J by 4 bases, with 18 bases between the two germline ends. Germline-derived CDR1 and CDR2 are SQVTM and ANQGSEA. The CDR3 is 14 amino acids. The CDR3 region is CSVDRAGGPETQYF. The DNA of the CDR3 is TGCAGCGTAGACAGGGCTGGGGGGCCAGAGACCCAGTACTTC.

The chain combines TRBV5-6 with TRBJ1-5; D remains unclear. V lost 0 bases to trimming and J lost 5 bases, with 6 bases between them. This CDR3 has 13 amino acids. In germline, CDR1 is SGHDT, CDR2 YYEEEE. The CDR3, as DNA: TGTGCCAGCAGCTTGGCTGGGGATCAGCCCCAGCATTTT. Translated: CASSLAGDQPQHF.

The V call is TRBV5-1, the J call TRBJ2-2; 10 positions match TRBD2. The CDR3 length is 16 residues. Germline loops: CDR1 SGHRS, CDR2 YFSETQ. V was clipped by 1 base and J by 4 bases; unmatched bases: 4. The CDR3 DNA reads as TGCGCCAGCAGCTTGACTAGCGGGACGGGCACCGGGGAGCTGTTTTTT. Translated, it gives CASSLTSGTGTGELFF.

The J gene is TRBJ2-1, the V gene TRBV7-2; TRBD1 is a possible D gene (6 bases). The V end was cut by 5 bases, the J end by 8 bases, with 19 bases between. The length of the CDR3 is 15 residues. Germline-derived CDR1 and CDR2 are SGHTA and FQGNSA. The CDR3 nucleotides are TGTGCCAGCAGCCCGACAGGACCGTCTTGGGATGAGCAGTTCTTC. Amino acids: CASSPTGPSWDEQFF.

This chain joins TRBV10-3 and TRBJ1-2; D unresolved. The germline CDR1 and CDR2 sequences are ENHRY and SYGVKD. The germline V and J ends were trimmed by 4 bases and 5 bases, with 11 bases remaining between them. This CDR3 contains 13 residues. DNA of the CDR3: TGTGCCATCAGTGTTGAGGAGTCTTATGGCTACACCTTC. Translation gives CAISVEESYGYTF.

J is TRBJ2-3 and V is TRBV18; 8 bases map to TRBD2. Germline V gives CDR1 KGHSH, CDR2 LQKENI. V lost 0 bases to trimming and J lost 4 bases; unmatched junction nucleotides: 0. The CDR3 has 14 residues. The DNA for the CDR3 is TGTGCCAGCTCACCACCAGCGGGAGCAGATACGCAGTATTTT. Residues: CASSPPAGADTQYF.

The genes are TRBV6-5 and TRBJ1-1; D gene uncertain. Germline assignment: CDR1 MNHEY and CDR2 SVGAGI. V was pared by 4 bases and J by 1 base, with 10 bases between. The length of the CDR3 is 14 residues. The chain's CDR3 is CASSSPAENTEAFF. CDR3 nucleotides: TGTGCCAGCAGTTCCCCCGCCGAGAACACTGAAGCTTTCTTT.

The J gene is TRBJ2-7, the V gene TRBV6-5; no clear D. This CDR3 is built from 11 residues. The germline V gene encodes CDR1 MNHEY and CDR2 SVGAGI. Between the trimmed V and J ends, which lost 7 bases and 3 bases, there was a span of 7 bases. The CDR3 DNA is TGTGCCAGCACCATCCTCTACGAGCAGTACTTC. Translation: CASTILYEQYF.

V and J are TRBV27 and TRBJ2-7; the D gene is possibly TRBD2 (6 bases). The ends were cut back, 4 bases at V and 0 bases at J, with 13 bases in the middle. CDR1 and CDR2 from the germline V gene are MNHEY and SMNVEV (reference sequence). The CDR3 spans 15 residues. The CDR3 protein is CASSSRLGLSYEQYF. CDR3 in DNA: TGTGCCAGCAGTTCCCGTTTGGGACTCTCCTACGAGCAGTACTTC.

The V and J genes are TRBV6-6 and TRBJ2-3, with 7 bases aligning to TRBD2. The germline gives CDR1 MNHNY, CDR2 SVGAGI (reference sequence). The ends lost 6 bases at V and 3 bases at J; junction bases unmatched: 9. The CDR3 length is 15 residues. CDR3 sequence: CASRRSAGGTDTQYF. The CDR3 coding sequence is TGTGCCAGCAGACGCTCGGCCGGGGGGACAGATACGCAGTATTTT.

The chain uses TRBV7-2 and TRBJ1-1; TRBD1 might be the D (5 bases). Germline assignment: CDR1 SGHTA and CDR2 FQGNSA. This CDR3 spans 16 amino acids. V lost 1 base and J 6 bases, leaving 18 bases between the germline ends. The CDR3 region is CASSLGGGPRKAEAFF. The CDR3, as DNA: TGTGCCAGCAGCTTAGGCGGGGGACCTAGGAAGGCTGAAGCTTTCTTT. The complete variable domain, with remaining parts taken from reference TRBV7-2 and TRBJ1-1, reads GAGVSQSPSNKVTEKGKDVELRCDPISGHTALYWYRQSLGQGLEFLIYFQGNSAPDKSGLPSDRFSAERTGGSVSTLTIQRTQQEDSAVYLCASSLGGGPRKAEAFFGQGTRLTVV.

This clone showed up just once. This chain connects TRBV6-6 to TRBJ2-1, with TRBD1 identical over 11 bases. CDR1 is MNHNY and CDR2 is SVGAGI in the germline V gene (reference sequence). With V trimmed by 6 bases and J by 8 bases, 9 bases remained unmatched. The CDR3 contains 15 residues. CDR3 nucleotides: TGTGCCAGCAGCGAGACCGGGACAGGGGGTTATGAGCAGTTCTTC. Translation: CASSETGTGGYEQFF.

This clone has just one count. CDR3 nucleotide sequence: TGTGCCAGCAGCGGGAGACAGGGAACCTCTGGGGCCAACGTCCTGACTTTC. Its protein is CASSGRQGTSGANVLTF. The V call is TRBV11-3, the J call TRBJ2-6; TRBD1 aligns across 7 bases. This CDR3 is built from 17 residues. Germline CDR1 reads SGHNT; CDR2 reads YENEEA. The V segment lost 5 bases and the J segment 0 bases; nucleotides outside the gene matches: 7. The full variable domain, completed using reference TRBV11-3 and TRBJ2-6, is EAGVVQSPRYKIIEKKQPVAFWCNPISGHNTLYWYLQNLGQGPELLIRYENEEAVDDSQLPKDRFSAERLKGVDSTLKIQPAELGDSAVYLCASSGRQGTSGANVLTFGAGSRLTVL.

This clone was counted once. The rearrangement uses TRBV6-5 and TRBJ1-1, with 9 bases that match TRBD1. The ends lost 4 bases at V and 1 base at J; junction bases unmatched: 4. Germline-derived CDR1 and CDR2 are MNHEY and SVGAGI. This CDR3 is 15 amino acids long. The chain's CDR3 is CASSSPGQGNTEAFF. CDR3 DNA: TGTGCCAGCAGTTCACCGGGACAGGGGAACACTGAAGCTTTCTTT.

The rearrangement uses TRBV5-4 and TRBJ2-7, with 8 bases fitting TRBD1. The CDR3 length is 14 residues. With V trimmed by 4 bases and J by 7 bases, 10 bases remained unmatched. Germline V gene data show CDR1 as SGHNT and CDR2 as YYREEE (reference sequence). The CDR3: CASSLEDRAREQYF. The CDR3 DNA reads TGTGCCAGCAGCCTAGAGGACAGGGCGAGGGAGCAGTACTTC.

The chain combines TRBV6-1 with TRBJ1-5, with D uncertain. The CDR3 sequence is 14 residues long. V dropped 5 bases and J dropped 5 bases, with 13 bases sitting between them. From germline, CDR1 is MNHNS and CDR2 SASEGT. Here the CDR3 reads CASSSQSPYQPQHF. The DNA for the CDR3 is TGTGCCAGCAGTAGTCAAAGCCCCTATCAGCCCCAGCATTTT.

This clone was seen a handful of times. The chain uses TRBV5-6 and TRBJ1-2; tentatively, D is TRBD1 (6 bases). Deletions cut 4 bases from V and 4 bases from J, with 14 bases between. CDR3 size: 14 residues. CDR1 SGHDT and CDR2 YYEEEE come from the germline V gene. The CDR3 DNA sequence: TGTGCCAGCAGCCTACAGGGAATTAGCTATGGCTACACCTTC. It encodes CASSLQGISYGYTF.

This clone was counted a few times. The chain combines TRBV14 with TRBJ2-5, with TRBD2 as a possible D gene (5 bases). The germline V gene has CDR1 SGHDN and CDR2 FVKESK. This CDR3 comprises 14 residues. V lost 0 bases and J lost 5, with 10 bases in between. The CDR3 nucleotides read TGTGCCAGCAGCCAAGACTTCCGAGGGGAGACCCAGTACTTC. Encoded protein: CASSQDFRGETQYF.

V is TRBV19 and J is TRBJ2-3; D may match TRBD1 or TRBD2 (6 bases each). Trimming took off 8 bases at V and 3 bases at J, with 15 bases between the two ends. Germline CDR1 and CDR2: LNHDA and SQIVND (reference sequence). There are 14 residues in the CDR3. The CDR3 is CASRGQRGTDTQYF. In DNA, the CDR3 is TGTGCCAGTCGGGGGCAGCGAGGAACAGATACGCAGTATTTT.

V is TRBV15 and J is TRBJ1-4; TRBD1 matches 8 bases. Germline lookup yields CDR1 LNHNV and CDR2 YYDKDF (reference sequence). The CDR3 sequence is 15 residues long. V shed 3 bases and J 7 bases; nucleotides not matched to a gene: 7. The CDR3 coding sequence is TGTGCCACCAGCAGGGACAGGGTTCGGGGTGAAAAACTGTTTTTT. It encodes CATSRDRVRGEKLFF. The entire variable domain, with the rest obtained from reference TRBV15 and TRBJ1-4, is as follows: DAMVIQNPRYQVTQFGKPVTLSCSQTLNHNVMYWYQQKSSQAPKLLFHYYDKDFNNEADTPDNFQSRRPNTSFCFLDIRSPGLGDTAMYLCATSRDRVRGEKLFFGSGTQLSVL.

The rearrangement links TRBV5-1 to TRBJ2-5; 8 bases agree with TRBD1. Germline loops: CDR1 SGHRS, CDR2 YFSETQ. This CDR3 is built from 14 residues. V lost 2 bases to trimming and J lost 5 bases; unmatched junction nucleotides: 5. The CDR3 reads CASSFGTGGETQYF. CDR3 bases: TGCGCCAGCAGCTTTGGGACAGGCGGGGAGACCCAGTACTTC.

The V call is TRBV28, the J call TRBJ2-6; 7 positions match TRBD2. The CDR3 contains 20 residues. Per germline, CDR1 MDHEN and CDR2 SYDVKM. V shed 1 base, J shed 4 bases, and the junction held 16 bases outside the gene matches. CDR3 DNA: TGTGCCAGCAGTTTATTTCCGGGAGGAAAAACCCAGGCGGGGGCCAACGTCCTGACTTTC. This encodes CASSLFPGGKTQAGANVLTF. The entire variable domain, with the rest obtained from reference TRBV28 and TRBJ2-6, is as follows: DVKVTQSSRYLVKRTGEKVFLECVQDMDHENMFWYRQDPGLGLRLIYFSYDVKMKEKGDIPEGYSVSREKKERFSLILESASTNQTSMYLCASSLFPGGKTQAGANVLTFGAGSRLTVL.

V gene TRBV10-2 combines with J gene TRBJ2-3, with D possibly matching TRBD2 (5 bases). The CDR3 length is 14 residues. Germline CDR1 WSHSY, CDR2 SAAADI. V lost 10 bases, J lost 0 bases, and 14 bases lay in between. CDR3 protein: CATRRDGSTDTQYF. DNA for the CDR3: TGCGCCACCCGCCGGGATGGGAGCACAGATACGCAGTATTTT.

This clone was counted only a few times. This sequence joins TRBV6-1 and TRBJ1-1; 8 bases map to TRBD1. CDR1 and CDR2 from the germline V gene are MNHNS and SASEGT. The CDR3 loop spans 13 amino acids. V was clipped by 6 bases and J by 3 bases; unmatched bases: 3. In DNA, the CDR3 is TGTGCCAGCAGCACGGACAGGGACACTGAAGCTTTCTTT. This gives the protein CASSTDRDTEAFF.

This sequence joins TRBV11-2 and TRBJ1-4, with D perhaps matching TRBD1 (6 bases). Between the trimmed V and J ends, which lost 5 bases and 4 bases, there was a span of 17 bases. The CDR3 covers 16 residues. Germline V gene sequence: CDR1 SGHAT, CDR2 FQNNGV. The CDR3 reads CASSPQAGTINEKLFF. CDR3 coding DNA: TGTGCCAGCAGCCCTCAGGCCGGGACAATTAATGAAAAACTGTTTTTT.

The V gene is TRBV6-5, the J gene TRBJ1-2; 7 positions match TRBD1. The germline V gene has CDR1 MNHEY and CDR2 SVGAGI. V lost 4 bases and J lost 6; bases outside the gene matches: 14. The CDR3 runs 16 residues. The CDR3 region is CASSSTPARTGNGYTF. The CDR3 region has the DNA TGTGCCAGCAGTTCGACCCCCGCGAGGACAGGCAATGGCTACACCTTC.

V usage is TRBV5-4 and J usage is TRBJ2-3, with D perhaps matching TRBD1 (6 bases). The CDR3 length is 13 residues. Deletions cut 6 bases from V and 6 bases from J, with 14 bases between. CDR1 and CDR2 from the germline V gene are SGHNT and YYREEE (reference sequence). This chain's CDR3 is CASTLSGVDTQYF. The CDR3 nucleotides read TGTGCCAGCACCCTATCAGGGGTTGATACGCAGTATTTT.